This is a list of T cell receptor beta chains from one sample in a study of cytomegalovirus exposure and HLA in healthy donors. Clones were read by immunoSEQ multiplex PCR, and TCRdb kept only the in-frame ones, dropping some. The sample consists of some 86,000 clones, roughly 93% of them appearing once. Sequenced input: PBMCs. The receptors here all came from a woman in her twenties or thirties in good health and CMV-seronegative. Both conserved end residues are part of each CDR3. D genes are given only for firm matches. The listing skips clone size in some rows; elsewhere it reads once, few, many or a size class.

j_gene,d_gene,v_gene,abundance,CDR3nt,CDR3aa
TRBJ1-1,NA,TRBV7-2,NA,TGTGCCAGCAGCTTAGATCCATCCCGAGGGATCGGCGCTTTCTTT,CASSLDPSRGIGAFF
TRBJ1-1,NA,TRBV5-5,NA,TGTGCCAGCAGCTCTTCCCCCGGGGGGACGGGCACTGAAGCTTTCTTT,CASSSSPGGTGTEAFF
TRBJ2-6,NA,TRBV19,NA,TGTGCCAGTATCCTCTCCTTTAGCGGCCTTAGCTCTGGGGCCAACGTCCTGACTTTC,CASILSFSGLSSGANVLTF
TRBJ2-1,NA,TRBV5-6,NA,TGTGCCAGCAGCCCCCTAAAGCGGGTATCCTACAATGAGCAGTTCTTC,CASSPLKRVSYNEQFF
TRBJ1-1,TRBD1,TRBV14,NA,TGTGCCAGCAGCCATCCGGGACAGGGGAATCTAATGGACACTGAAGCTTTCTTT,CASSHPGQGNLMDTEAFF
TRBJ2-5,TRBD2,TRBV5-1,NA,TGCGCCAGCAGCTTGGGGACTAGCGGCCAAGAGACCCAGTACTTC,CASSLGTSGQETQYF
TRBJ1-1,NA,TRBV6-5,NA,TGTGCCAGCGGAAGTGGGTGGGGAGACACTGAAGCTTTCTTT,CASGSGWGDTEAFF
TRBJ2-3,NA,TRBV9,NA,TGTGCCAGCAGCGTAAATAGATGGACAGATACGCAGTATTTT,CASSVNRWTDTQYF
TRBJ2-6,NA,TRBV2,NA,TGTGCCAGCAAAACAGGGAACTCTGGGGCCAACGTCCTGACTTTC,CASKTGNSGANVLTF
TRBJ1-2,NA,TRBV6-1,NA,TGTGCCAGCAGAGGGGCGACCTACTATGGCTACACCTTC,CASRGATYYGYTF
TRBJ2-7,TRBD1,TRBV10-2,NA,TGCGCCAGCAGGGGACAGTCAAGGGACGAGCAGTACTTC,CASRGQSRDEQYF
TRBJ2-7,NA,TRBV5-1,NA,TGCGCCAGCAGGCCCCTACAGGGAATCGGCGAGCAGTACTTC,CASRPLQGIGEQYF
TRBJ2-7,NA,TRBV30,NA,TGTGCCCGAAGTATTGGGGGGGCGTACGAGCAGTACTTC,CARSIGGAYEQYF
TRBJ2-7,TRBD2,TRBV27,NA,TGTGCCAGCAGTTTAAGAGGGGACTATATCTACGAGCAGTACTTC,CASSLRGDYIYEQYF
TRBJ1-3,NA,TRBV18,NA,TGTGCCAGCTCACCACCGGAGACAGCAGCTGGAAACACCATATATTTT,CASSPPETAAGNTIYF
TRBJ1-1,TRBD1,TRBV7-9,NA,TGTGCCAGCAGCCCGCGGACAGGCGGGAACGCTGAAGCTTTCTTT,CASSPRTGGNAEAFF
TRBJ2-5,TRBD1,TRBV5-1,NA,TGCGCCAGCAGCTTGGCTACAGGGGTTACCCAGTACTTC,CASSLATGVTQYF
TRBJ2-7,NA,TRBV7-2,NA,TGTGCCAGCAGCTTAGGGACGGGAACCTACGAGCAGTACTTC,CASSLGTGTYEQYF
TRBJ2-2,NA,TRBV9,NA,TGTGCCAGCAGCGTAGGGGGCCCCGGGGAGCTGTTTTTT,CASSVGGPGELFF
TRBJ1-3,NA,TRBV27,once,TGTGCCAGCAGTTTCAGTTCGCCTGGAAACACCATATATTTT,CASSFSSPGNTIYF
TRBJ1-2,NA,TRBV9,NA,TGTGCCAGCAGCGTAGACAGGAACTATGGCTACACCTTC,CASSVDRNYGYTF
TRBJ2-5,TRBD2,TRBV30,NA,TGTGCCTGGAGCCTACTAGCGGCTAAAGAGACCCAGTACTTC,CAWSLLAAKETQYF
TRBJ1-1,NA,TRBV19,once,TGTGCCAGCGGGGGGGTAGGGACTGAAGCTTTCTTT,CASGGVGTEAFF
TRBJ1-3,NA,TRBV19,NA,TGTGCCAGTAGTATAGCACCGTCTGCAGCTGGAAACACCATATATTTT,CASSIAPSAAGNTIYF
TRBJ2-2,TRBD2,TRBV7-3,NA,TGTGCCAGCAGCTTAGATAGCGGGGGGGCCCGAACCGGGGAGCTGTTTTTT,CASSLDSGGARTGELFF
TRBJ2-2,TRBD1,TRBV5-6,NA,TGTGCCAGCAGGGTGGCAGACAGGGGGGCCGGGGAGCTGTTTTTT,CASRVADRGAGELFF
TRBJ1-2,NA,TRBV30,NA,TGTGCCTGCCCGACAGTCAACTATGGCTACACCTTC,CACPTVNYGYTF
TRBJ2-5,NA,TRBV27,once,TGTGCCAGCAGTTCTCCGACTAGACAAGAGACCCAGTACTTC,CASSSPTRQETQYF
TRBJ1-3,NA,TRBV6-1,NA,TGTGCCAGCAGGGGGCCCCTCCTTCTGAACACCATATATTTT,CASRGPLLLNTIYF
TRBJ1-3,NA,TRBV7-9,NA,TGTGCCAGCAGCTCACTCGGTCCCACCTCTGGAAACACCATATATTTT,CASSSLGPTSGNTIYF
TRBJ1-4,NA,TRBV5-1,NA,TGCGCCAGCATGAGGGAGCCCGGCGAAAAACTGTTTTTT,CASMREPGEKLFF
TRBJ1-1,TRBD1,TRBV29-1,NA,TGCAGCGTTGAGGGACAGCGTATGAACACTGAAGCTTTCTTT,CSVEGQRMNTEAFF
TRBJ2-7,TRBD2,TRBV4-1,NA,TGCGCCAGCAGCCGACTAGCGGGCGATAGCTCCTACGAGCAGTACTTC,CASSRLAGDSSYEQYF
TRBJ2-3,NA,TRBV6-5,NA,TGTGCCAGCAGGGGAGGACTGATAGATACGCAGTATTTT,CASRGGLIDTQYF
TRBJ2-1,NA,TRBV4-3,NA,TGCGCCAGCAGCCAAGATCAGGGCAGTTTTTGGATTGAGCAGTTCTTC,CASSQDQGSFWIEQFF
TRBJ1-4,TRBD1,TRBV7-2,NA,TGTGCCAGCAGCGCCCATCGACAGGGGGAGGGTGAAAAACTGTTTTTT,CASSAHRQGEGEKLFF
TRBJ2-1,NA,TRBV30,NA,TGTGCCTGGAGTGCGGTGTCGGACTTAGAGCAGTTCTTC,CAWSAVSDLEQFF
TRBJ1-1,NA,TRBV11-2,NA,TGTGCCGGCTCCCTAGAGGGGGTTGTCACTGAAGCTTTCTTT,CAGSLEGVVTEAFF
TRBJ2-7,TRBD1,TRBV28,NA,TGTGCCAGCAGTTTATTTGGGACAGGGGATGAGCAGTACTTC,CASSLFGTGDEQYF
TRBJ1-3,NA,TRBV5-1,NA,TGCGCCAGCAGCTCTGACCCGCCGGGAGACGCCATATATTTT,CASSSDPPGDAIYF
TRBJ2-7,TRBD1,TRBV5-4,NA,TGTGCCAGCAGCACCCGGGACAGGGGTTCTCTCGAGCAGTACTTC,CASSTRDRGSLEQYF
TRBJ1-6,NA,TRBV6-5,NA,TGTGCCAGCAGTTCCCCCCAGGGCAGGGATTCACCCCTCCACTTT,CASSSPQGRDSPLHF
TRBJ1-6,NA,TRBV7-9,NA,TGTGCCAGCAGCCTACAGTCATCACCCCTCCACTTT,CASSLQSSPLHF
TRBJ2-5,NA,TRBV5-1,NA,TGCGCCAGCAGCTTGAGGGGATACCAAGAGACCCAGTACTTC,CASSLRGYQETQYF
TRBJ1-5,NA,TRBV7-2,NA,TGTGCCAGCAGCCAACTGCCAGGGCTACGAAATTCAAATCAGCCCCAGCATTTT,CASSQLPGLRNSNQPQHF
TRBJ1-1,TRBD1,TRBV25-1,NA,TGTGCCAGCAGTGGGGCCCACAGGGGGCCGTACACTGAAGCTTTCTTT,CASSGAHRGPYTEAFF
TRBJ2-4,NA,TRBV15,NA,TGTGCCACCAGCAGCGGCAGGTTAGGGGGCATTCAGTACTTC,CATSSGRLGGIQYF
TRBJ2-1,TRBD2,TRBV7-8,NA,TGTGCCAGCAGTCGGGGGGGACTAGCGGGGACCCCATGGAACAATGAGCAGTTCTTC,CASSRGGLAGTPWNNEQFF
TRBJ2-1,TRBD1,TRBV27,NA,TGTGCCAGCAGTTTTCAGGGGGCGGGGTTATACAATGAGCAGTTCTTC,CASSFQGAGLYNEQFF
TRBJ1-3,NA,TRBV19,NA,TGTGCCAGTAGGGACAGCGTCTCTGGAAACACCATATATTTT,CASRDSVSGNTIYF
TRBJ1-1,NA,TRBV7-9,NA,TGTGCCAGCAGCTTATGGAGGGCCAATCGGGACACTGAAGCTTTCTTT,CASSLWRANRDTEAFF
TRBJ2-2,TRBD2,TRBV25-1,NA,TGTGCCAGCAGTGAAGGTGCCGGGAGGGTGGGGGAGCTGTTTTTT,CASSEGAGRVGELFF